These T cell receptor beta chains were read from a single sample in a study of blood T cell repertoires in COVID-19. Measured with immunoSEQ multiplex PCR; TCRdb has only the in-frame clones, and not every one. The table records 150,000 to 200,000 clones, 65% to 90% of them present only once. The sequencing sample was made of peripheral blood. These receptors were collected from a woman aged 35 to 49 with COVID-19, enrolled during active disease. CDR3s include the opening cysteine and the closing phenylalanine or tryptophan. D genes are given only for firm matches. Clone size appears in some rows only: once, few, many, or a class for an expanded clone.

v_call	j_call	clone_size	d_call	cdr3_nt	cdr3_aa
TRBV29-1	TRBJ2-3	NA	NA	TGCAGCGTTGCTCGGAGCACAGATACGCAGTATTTT	CSVARSTDTQYF
TRBV20-1	TRBJ1-3	NA	TRBD1	TGCAGTGCTGCCAAGACAGGGGCCATATATTTT	CSAAKTGAIYF
TRBV19	TRBJ2-2	NA	TRBD2	TGTGCCAGTAGTATAATGAAGAGGAGCGGGAGGTCGTACACCGGGGAGCTGTTTTTT	CASSIMKRSGRSYTGELFF
TRBV3-1/TRBV3-2	TRBJ1-2	NA	TRBD1	TGTGCCAGCAGCGGAACAGGGGGAAAATCTAACTATGGCTACACCTTC	CASSGTGGKSNYGYTF
TRBV28	TRBJ2-5	NA	TRBD2	TGTGCCAGCAGTCTAGCGGGAGATCGGGAGACCCAGTACTTC	CASSLAGDRETQYF
TRBV9	TRBJ1-1	NA	NA	TGTGCCAGCAGCGGATCGACAGTTTTGAACACTGAAGCTTTCTTT	CASSGSTVLNTEAFF
TRBV6-2/TRBV6-3	TRBJ1-4	NA	TRBD1	TGTGCCAGCAGCCTGGACAGGGAGTGGGAAAAACTGTTTTTT	CASSLDREWEKLFF
TRBV27	TRBJ2-1	NA	TRBD2	TGTGCCAGCAGCACCGCACTGGGCGGGGGGGCCCTTGAGCAGTTCTTC	CASSTALGGGALEQFF
TRBV6-4	TRBJ2-2	NA	NA	TGTGCCAGCAGACCTGAGTACACCGGGGAGCTGTTTTTT	CASRPEYTGELFF
TRBV12-5	TRBJ2-2	few	TRBD1	TGTGCTAGTGGTCCCGGGTGGGACAGGGTGTGGGGCCCGAACACCGGGGAGCTGTTTTTT	CASGPGWDRVWGPNTGELFF